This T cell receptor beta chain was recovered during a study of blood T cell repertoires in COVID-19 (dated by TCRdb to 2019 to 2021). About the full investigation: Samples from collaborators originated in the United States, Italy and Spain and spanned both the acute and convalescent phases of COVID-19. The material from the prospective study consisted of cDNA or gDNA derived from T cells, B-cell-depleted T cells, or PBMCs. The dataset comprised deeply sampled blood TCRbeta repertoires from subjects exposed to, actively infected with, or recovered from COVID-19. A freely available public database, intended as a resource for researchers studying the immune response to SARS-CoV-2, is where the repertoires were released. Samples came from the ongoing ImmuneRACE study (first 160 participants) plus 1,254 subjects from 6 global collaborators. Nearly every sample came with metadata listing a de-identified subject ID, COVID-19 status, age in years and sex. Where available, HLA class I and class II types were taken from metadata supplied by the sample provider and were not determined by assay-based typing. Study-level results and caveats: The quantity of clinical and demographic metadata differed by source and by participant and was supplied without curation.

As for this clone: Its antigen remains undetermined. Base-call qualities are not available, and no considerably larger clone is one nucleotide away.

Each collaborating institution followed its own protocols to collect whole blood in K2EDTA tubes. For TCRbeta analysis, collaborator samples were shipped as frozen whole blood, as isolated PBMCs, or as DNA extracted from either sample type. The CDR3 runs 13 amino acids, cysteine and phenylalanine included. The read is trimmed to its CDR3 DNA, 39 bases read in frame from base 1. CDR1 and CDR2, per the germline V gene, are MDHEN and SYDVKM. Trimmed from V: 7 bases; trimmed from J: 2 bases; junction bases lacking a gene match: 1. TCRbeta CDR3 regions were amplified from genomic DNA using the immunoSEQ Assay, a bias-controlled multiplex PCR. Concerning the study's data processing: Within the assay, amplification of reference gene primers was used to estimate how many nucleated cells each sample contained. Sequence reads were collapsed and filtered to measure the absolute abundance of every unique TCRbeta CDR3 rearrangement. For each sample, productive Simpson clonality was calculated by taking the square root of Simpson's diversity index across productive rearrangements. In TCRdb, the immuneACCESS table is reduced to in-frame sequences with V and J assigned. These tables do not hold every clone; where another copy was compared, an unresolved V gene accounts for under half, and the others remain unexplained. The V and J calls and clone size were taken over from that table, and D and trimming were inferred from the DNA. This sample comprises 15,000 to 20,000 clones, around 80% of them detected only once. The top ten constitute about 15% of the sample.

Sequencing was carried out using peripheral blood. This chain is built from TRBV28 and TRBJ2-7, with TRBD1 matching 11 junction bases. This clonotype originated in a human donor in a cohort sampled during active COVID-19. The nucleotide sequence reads TGTGCCAGCACGGGACAGGGGGCCTACGAGCAGTACTTC. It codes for CASTGQGAYEQYF.